This TCR beta chain was observed in a study of human CD4 T cells and Enterobacteriaceae (TCRdb year 2020). Overall results and qualifications from the work: Ex vivo, broadly cross-reactive clonotypes were observed to appear more expanded than specific clonotypes, with about 55% of the 19 and most of the roughly 30 being found within the top 5%. Reactivity of ex vivo clonotypes was inferred only by matching nucleotide sequences to CFSE-low cultures from the same donors.

Memory CD4+ T cells were FACS-sorted on a FACSAria III to over 95% purity as all CD4+ cells other than CD45RA+CCR7+CD95- naive cells. Blood from healthy donors came from blood donation centers in Switzerland. Positive selection with CD4 and CD14 magnetic microbeads was used to enrich total CD4+ T cells and monocytes. CD8+, CD14+, CD16+, CD56+, CD19+ and CD25-bright cells were excluded prior to sorting. To assess in vivo expansion of bacteria-reactive clonotypes, total memory CD4+ T cells from two blood donors were sequenced directly ex vivo. Isolation of peripheral blood mononuclear cells from donor blood was performed with Ficoll-Paque Plus. Deep-level sequencing was performed on ex vivo total memory CD4+ samples, with a detection sensitivity of one cell in 200,000. The QIAamp DNA Micro Kit was used to extract genomic DNA from cell pellets, and spectrophotometry was used to check the DNA quantity and purity. The immunoSEQ multiplex PCR assay was used to amplify the TCR Vbeta CDR3 regions. The Illumina HiSeq platform was used to sequence the amplicons. The retrieved sequences were 87 nucleotides in length and included the CDR3 region. Turning to the authors' computational methods: A clonotype was defined as a unique productive TCR Vbeta nucleotide sequence and was quantified by productive template frequency from ImmunoSEQ Analyzer V3.0. Expanded clonotypes were defined by a threshold at the top 5th percentile of each frequency-ranked repertoire. The R package fossil was used to compute repertoire overlap as Chao-Jaccard, and the R package MASS was used to visualize the overlap by nonmetric multidimensional scaling. What TCRdb holds here is the immuneACCESS table cut down to in-frame rearrangements. Part of the clones is not present; checked against another copy, under half of the missing clones reflect an unresolved V gene, and the others are unexplained. V, J and clone size are taken as reported in that table, and D and trimming were inferred from the DNA itself. Present in this sample are tens of thousands of clones, roughly four fifths of which were seen just once. 1.7% of the sample rests with the top ten.

CDR1 and CDR2 were assigned from the germline V gene as SNHLY and FYNNEI. The CDR3 sequence holds 14 residues, the cysteine and phenylalanine included. Just CDR3 DNA is preserved here, 42 bases in frame from base 1. V is cut by 7 bases and J by 1 base, and the space between the germline ends is 10 bases. A note on this clone: Its antigen is unknown. No base quality information exists; no much larger clone differs at one position.

The TCR was taken from a human donor in good health. The sample comprised memory CD4+ T cells from blood. The sample's cell subset or site label, in plain terms: total memory CD4 T cells sorted directly ex vivo, unstimulated. The chain employs TRBV2 and TRBJ2-2; no D segment can be confidently identified. For the CDR3, the sequence is CASKRTENTGELFF. Here is the DNA: TGTGCCAGCAAGAGGACGGAGAACACCGGGGAGCTGTTTTTT.